The 10 T cell receptor beta chains below were found in one sample sequenced in a study of Graves' ophthalmopathy and Graves' hyperthyroidism. TCR beta CDR3 regions were amplified from RNA transcripts. An opening RT-PCR round employed HTBI primers and preceded a second-round multiplex PCR. From the multiplex PCR reads, TCRdb called clonotypes with MiXCR, one entry per CDR3 protein. Here the sample spans about 620,000 distinct CDR3 sequences, about 24% being singletons. Sequenced sample: peripheral blood. These receptors were obtained from a woman under 30 with stable Graves' hyperthyroidism. Some clones in this sample may be carry-over from other donors' samples.

In this sample, this clonotype turned up once. No conserved phenylalanine or tryptophan is present at the end of the CDR3, so a read error is the likely explanation. V usage is TRBV12-3 or TRBV12-4 and J usage is TRBJ1-5; perhaps TRBD1 as D (6 bases). This CDR3 has 17 amino acids. The V gene lost 5 bases and the J gene lost 8 bases, with 25 bases spanning the gap. The chain's CDR3 is CASSGGGQGRLLEPQHS. The CDR3 DNA reads as TGTGCCAGCAGTGGCGGGGGGCAGGGTCGGCTCTTAGAGCCCCAGCATTCT.

This clonotype was seen ten or more times. The rearrangement joins TRBV28 to TRBJ2-7; D is undetermined. V was shortened by 3 bases and J by 2 bases, with 8 bases between the two germline ends. Germline lookup yields CDR1 MDHEN and CDR2 SYDVKM. The CDR3 spans 13 residues. CDR3 sequence: CASSFSITYEQYF. The CDR3 DNA is TGTGCCAGCAGTTTCTCTATTACCTACGAGCAGTACTTC.

This clonotype was seen repeatedly, ten times or more. V gene TRBV13 combines with J gene TRBJ2-5; D perhaps matches TRBD2 (5 bases). This CDR3 spans 14 amino acids. Germline CDR1 PRHDT, CDR2 FYEKMQ (reference sequence). The V and J ends lost 5 bases and 5 bases respectively, with 15 bases between them. For the CDR3, the DNA is TGTGCCAGCAGCCCCCGCCCGACGGGGGAGACCCAGTACTTC. Its protein product is CASSPRPTGETQYF.

This clonotype was seen only a few times. This chain connects TRBV11-1 to TRBJ2-3; either TRBD1 or TRBD2 may supply D (5 bases each). The length of the CDR3 is 18 residues. Per the germline V gene, CDR1 is SGHAT and CDR2 is FQDESV (reference sequence). V dropped 11 bases and J dropped 0 bases, with 27 bases sitting between them. CDR3: CASTFRDRFLSSTDTQYF. In nucleotides, the CDR3 is TGTGCCTCCACCTTCCGGGACCGCTTCTTGTCTAGCACAGATACGCAGTATTTT.

There are many counts of this clonotype. The J gene is TRBJ2-5, the V gene TRBV30; the D gene is possibly TRBD2 (6 bases). This CDR3 spans 14 amino acids. Germline values: CDR1 GTSNPN, CDR2 SVGIG (reference sequence). V lost 1 base to trimming and J lost 7 bases, with 16 bases between them. The CDR3 spells CAWSGARRGGTQYF. DNA of the CDR3: TGTGCCTGGAGTGGGGCGAGGAGGGGAGGGACCCAGTACTTC.

This clonotype was recorded at least ten times. The rearrangement joins TRBV6-1 to TRBJ1-5; 7 bases match TRBD1. The CDR3 is 13 residues long. V lost 7 bases and J lost 7; bases outside the gene matches: 7. Germline loops: CDR1 MNHNS, CDR2 SASEGT. This CDR3 is CASTDREGQPQHF. The CDR3 DNA reads TGTGCCAGCACTGACAGGGAGGGACAGCCCCAGCATTTT.

The table lists this clonotype with many counts. The chain is built from TRBV25-1 and TRBJ1-3; 7 nucleotides match TRBD1. From germline, CDR1 is MGHDK and CDR2 SYGVNS. J gave up 2 bases and V 1 base, and 5 bases lay outside the gene matches. The CDR3 covers 16 residues. The CDR3 sequence: CASSESRGFAGNTIYF. CDR3 nucleotides: TGTGCCAGCAGTGAATCCAGGGGGTTTGCTGGAAACACCATATATTTT.

This clonotype was seen many times. This chain uses TRBV6-1 with TRBJ1-2; D possibly corresponds to TRBD1 (6 bases). V was clipped by 5 bases and J by 6 bases, with 10 bases between them. This CDR3 has 12 amino acids. Germline CDR1 is MNHNS and CDR2 is SASEGT. CDR3 region: CASSRGRDGYTF. The CDR3 nucleotides read TGTGCCAGCAGTCGGGGGCGGGATGGCTACACCTTC.

This clonotype occurred a few times. Sequence at one end of the junction differs from germline and may be a read error. The rearrangement joins TRBV10-3 to TRBJ2-4; 9 nucleotides agree with TRBD1. Germline lookup yields CDR1 ENHRY and CDR2 SYGVKD. This CDR3 comprises 16 residues. CDR3 sequence: CAISAAGDRAENIKYF. The CDR3 nucleotides are TGTGCCATCAGTGCGGCGGGGGACAGGGCTGAAAACATTAAGTACTTC.

The chain uses TRBV5-1 and TRBJ2-7; TRBD2 might be the D (5 bases). Germline V gives CDR1 SGHRS, CDR2 YFSETQ. CDR3 length: 16 residues. Trimming left V 0 bases short and J 4 bases short, with 17 bases between. This CDR3 reads CASSLGARGTTYEQYF. CDR3 nucleotide sequence: TGCGCCAGCAGCTTGGGGGCCCGGGGAACGACATACGAGCAGTACTTC.